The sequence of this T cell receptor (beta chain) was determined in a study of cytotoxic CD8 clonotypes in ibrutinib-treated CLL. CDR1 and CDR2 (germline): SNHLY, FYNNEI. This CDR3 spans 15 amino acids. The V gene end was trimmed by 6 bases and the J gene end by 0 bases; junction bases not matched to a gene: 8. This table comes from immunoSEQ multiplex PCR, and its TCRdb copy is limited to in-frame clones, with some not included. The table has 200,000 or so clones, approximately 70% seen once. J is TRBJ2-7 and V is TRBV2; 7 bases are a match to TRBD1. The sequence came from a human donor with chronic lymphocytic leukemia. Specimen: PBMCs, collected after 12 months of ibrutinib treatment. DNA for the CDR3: TGTGCCAGCAGCGATAACAGGGGTGGCTCCTACGAGCAGTACTTC. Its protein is CASSDNRGGSYEQYF.